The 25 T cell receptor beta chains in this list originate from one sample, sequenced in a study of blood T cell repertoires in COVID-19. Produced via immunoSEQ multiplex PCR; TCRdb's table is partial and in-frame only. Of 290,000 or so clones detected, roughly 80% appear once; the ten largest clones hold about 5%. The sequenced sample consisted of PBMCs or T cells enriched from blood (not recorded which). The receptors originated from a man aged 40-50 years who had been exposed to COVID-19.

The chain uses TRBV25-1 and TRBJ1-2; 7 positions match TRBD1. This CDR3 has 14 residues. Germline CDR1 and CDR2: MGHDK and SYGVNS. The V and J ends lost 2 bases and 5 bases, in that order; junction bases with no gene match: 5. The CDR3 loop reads CASSEPGQIYGYTF. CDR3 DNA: TGTGCCAGCAGTGAACCGGGACAGATTTATGGCTACACCTTC.

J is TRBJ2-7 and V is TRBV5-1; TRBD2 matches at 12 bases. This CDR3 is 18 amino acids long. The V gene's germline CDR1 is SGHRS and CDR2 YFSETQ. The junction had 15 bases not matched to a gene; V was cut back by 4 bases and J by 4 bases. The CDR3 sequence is CASSVLLAGGGFSYEQYF. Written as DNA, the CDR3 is TGCGCCAGCAGCGTACTCCTAGCGGGAGGGGGGTTTTCGTACGAGCAGTACTTC.

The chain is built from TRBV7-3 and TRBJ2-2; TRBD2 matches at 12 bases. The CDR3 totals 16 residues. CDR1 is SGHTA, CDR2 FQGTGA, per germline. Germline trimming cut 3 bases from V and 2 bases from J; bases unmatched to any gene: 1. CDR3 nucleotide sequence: TGTGCCAGCAGCTTGACTAGCGGGAGAAACACCGGGGAGCTGTTTTTT. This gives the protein CASSLTSGRNTGELFF. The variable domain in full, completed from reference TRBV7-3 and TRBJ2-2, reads GAGVSQTPSNKVTEKGKYVELRCDPISGHTALYWYRQSLGQGPEFLIYFQGTGAADDSGLPNDRFFAVRPEGSVSTLKIQRTERGDSAVYLCASSLTSGRNTGELFFGEGSRLTVL.

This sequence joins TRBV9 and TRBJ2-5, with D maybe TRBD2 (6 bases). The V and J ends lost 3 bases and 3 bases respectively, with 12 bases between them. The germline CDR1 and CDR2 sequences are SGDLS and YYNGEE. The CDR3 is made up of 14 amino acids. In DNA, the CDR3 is TGTGCCAGCAGCGCCCTAGGAGGGAAAGAGACCCAGTACTTC. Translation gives CASSALGGKETQYF.

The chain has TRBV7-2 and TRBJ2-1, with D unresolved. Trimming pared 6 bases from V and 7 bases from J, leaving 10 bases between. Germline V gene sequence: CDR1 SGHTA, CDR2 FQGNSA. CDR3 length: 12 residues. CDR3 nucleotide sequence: TGTGCCAGCAGTCACCCTAGGAATGAGCAGTTCTTC. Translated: CASSHPRNEQFF.

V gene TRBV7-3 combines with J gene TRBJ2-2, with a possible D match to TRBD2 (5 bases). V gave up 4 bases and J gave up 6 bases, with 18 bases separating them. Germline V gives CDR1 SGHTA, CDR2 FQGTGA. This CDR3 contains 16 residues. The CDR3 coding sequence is TGTGCCAGCAGCTCCCCTTTGGACTTTAGCCCCGGGGAGCTGTTTTTT. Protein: CASSSPLDFSPGELFF.

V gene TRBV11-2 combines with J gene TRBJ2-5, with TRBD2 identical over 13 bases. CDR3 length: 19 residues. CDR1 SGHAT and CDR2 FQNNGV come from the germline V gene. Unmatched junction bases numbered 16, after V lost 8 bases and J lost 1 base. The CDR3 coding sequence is TGTGCCAGCGCCAGGGGGCGACTAGCGGGAGGAGGCATCCAAGAGACCCAGTACTTC. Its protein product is CASARGRLAGGGIQETQYF.

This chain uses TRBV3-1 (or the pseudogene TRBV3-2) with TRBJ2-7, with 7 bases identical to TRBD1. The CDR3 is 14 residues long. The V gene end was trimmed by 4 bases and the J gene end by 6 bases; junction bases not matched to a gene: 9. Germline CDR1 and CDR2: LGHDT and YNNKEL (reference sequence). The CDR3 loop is CASSPQTGIGEQYF. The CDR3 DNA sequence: TGTGCCAGCAGCCCCCAGACAGGGATTGGCGAGCAGTACTTC.

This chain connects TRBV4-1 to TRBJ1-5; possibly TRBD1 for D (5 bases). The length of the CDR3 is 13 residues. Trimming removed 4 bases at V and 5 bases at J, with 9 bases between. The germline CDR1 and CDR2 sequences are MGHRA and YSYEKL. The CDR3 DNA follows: TGCGCCAGCAGCCTTGGGGGGGATCAGCCCCAGCATTTT. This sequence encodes CASSLGGDQPQHF.

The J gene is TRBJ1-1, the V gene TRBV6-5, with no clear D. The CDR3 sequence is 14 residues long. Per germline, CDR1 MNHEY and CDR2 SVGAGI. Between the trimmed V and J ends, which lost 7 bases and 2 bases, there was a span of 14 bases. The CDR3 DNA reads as TGTGCCAGCAAGGGAGGTATTACCAACACTGAAGCTTTCTTT. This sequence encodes CASKGGITNTEAFF.

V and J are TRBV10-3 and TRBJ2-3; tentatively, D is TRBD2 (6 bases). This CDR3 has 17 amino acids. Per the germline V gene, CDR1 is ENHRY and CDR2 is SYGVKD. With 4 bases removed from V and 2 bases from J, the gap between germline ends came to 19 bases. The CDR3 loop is CAISGGGPLSTTDTQYF. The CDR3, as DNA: TGTGCCATCAGTGGGGGAGGTCCATTGAGTACCACAGATACGCAGTATTTT.

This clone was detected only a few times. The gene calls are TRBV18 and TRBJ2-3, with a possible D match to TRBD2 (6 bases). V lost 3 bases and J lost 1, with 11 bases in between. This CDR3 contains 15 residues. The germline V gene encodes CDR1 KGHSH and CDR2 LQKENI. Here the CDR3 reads CASSPFGRGTDTQYF. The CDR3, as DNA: TGTGCCAGCTCACCCTTCGGGAGAGGCACAGATACGCAGTATTTT.

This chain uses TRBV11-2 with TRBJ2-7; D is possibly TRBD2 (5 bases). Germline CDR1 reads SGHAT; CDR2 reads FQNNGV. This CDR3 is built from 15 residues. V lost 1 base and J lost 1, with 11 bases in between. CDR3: CASSLVRTWSYEQYF. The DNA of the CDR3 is TGTGCCAGCAGCTTAGTTCGGACTTGGTCCTACGAGCAGTACTTC.

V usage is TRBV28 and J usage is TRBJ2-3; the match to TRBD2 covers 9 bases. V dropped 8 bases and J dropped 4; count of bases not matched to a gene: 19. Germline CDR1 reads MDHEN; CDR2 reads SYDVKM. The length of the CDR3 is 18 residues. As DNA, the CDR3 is TGTGCCAGCCTACGTCCGGGCGAGGGACTAGCCGTGGCAGATACGCAGTATTTT. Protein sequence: CASLRPGEGLAVADTQYF. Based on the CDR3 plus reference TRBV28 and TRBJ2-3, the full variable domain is DVKVTQSSRYLVKRTGEKVFLECVQDMDHENMFWYRQDPGLGLRLIYFSYDVKMKEKGDIPEGYSVSREKKERFSLILESASTNQTSMYLCASLRPGEGLAVADTQYFGPGTRLTVL.

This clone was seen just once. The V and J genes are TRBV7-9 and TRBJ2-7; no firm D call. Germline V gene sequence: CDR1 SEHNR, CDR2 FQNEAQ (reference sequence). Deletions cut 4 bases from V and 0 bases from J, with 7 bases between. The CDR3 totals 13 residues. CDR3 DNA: TGTGCCAGCAGCTACGGTATCTCCTACGAGCAGTACTTC. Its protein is CASSYGISYEQYF.

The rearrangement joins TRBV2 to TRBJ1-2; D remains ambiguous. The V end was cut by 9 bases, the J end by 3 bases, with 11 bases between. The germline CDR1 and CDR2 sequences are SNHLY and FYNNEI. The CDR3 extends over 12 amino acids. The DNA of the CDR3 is TGTGCCAGTCCGAAGCGCGACTATGGCTACACCTTC. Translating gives CASPKRDYGYTF.

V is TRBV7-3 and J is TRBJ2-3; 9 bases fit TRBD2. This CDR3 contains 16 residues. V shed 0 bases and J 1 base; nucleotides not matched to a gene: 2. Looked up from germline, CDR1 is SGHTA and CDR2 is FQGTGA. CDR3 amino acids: CASSLTGGRGTDTQYF. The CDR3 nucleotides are TGTGCCAGCAGCTTAACTGGCGGGAGGGGCACAGATACGCAGTATTTT.

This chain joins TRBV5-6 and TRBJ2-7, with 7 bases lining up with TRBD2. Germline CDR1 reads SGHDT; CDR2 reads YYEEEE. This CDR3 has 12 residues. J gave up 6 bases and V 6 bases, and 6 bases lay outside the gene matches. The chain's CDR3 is CASMGGGPEQYF. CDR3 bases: TGTGCCAGCATGGGGGGGGGACCCGAGCAGTACTTC.

CDR3 in amino acids: CASSPRGVTNEKLFF. CDR3 nucleotides: TGTGCCAGCAGTCCCCGGGGGGTAACTAATGAAAAACTGTTTTTT. V usage is TRBV25-1 and J usage is TRBJ1-4; D is possibly TRBD1 (5 bases). The CDR3 is 15 amino acids. Germline loops: CDR1 MGHDK, CDR2 SYGVNS. V was cut by 5 bases and J by 1 base, with 11 bases left in between.

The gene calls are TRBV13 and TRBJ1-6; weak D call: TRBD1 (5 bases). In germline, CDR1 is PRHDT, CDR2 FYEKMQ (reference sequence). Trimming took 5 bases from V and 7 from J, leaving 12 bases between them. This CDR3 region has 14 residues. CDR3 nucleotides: TGTGCCAGCAGCGCCAGGGATCCGAATTCACCCCTCCACTTT. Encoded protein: CASSARDPNSPLHF.

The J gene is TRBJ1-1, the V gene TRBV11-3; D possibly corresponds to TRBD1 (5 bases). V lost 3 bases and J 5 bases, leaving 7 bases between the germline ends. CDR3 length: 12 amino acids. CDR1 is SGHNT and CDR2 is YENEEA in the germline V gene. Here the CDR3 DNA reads TGTGCCAGCAGCTTCGGGGGGACTGAAGCTTTCTTT. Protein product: CASSFGGTEAFF.

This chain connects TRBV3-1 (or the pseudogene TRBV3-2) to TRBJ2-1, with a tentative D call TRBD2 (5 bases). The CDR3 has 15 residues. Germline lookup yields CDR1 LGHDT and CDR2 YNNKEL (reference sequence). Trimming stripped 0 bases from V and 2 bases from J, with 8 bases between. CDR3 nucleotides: TGTGCCAGCAGCCAAGAGGGAGCGGCCTACAATGAGCAGTTCTTC. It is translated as CASSQEGAAYNEQFF.

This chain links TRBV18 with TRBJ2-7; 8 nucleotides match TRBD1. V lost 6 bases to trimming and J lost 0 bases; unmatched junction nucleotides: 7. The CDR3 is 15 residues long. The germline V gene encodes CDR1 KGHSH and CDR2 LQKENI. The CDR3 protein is CASSPGTGSSYEQYF. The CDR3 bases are TGTGCCAGCTCCCCCGGGACAGGTAGCTCCTACGAGCAGTACTTC.

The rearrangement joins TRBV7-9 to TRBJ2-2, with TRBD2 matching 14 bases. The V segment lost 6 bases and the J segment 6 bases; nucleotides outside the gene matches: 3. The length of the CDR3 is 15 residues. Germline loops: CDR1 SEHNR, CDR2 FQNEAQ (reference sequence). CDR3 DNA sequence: TGTGCCAGCAGGCCGGGACTAGCGGGAGCCGGGGAGCTGTTTTTT. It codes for CASRPGLAGAGELFF. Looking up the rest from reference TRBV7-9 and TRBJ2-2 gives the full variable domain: DTGVSQNPRHKITKRGQNVTFRCDPISEHNRLYWYRQTLGQGPEFLTYFQNEAQLEKSRLLSDRFSAERPKGSFSTLEIQRTEQGDSAMYLCASRPGLAGAGELFFGEGSRLTVL.

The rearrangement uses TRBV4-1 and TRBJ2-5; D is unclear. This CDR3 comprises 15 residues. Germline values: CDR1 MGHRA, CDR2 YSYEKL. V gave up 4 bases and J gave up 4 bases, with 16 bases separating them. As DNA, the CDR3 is TGCGCCAGCAGCCGAGGCAGCGCGTACCCAGAGACCCAGTACTTC. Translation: CASSRGSAYPETQYF.